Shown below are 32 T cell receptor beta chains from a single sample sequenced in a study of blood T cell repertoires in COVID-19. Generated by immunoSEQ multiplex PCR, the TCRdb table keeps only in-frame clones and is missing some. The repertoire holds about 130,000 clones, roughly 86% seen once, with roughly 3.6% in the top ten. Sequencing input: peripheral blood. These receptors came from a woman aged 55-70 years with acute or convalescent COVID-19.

The CDR3 reads CASSLVAGQTDTQYF. Written as DNA, the CDR3 is TGCGCCAGCAGCTTGGTGGCAGGGCAAACAGATACGCAGTATTTT. The genes are TRBV5-1 and TRBJ2-3, with a weak D call TRBD1 (5 bases). Germline CDR1 is SGHRS and CDR2 is YFSETQ. The CDR3 is made up of 15 amino acids. With 0 bases removed from V and 3 bases from J, the gap between germline ends came to 11 bases.

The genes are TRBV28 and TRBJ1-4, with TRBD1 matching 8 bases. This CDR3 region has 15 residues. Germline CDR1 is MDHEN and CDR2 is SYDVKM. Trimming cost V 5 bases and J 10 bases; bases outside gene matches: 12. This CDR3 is CASSRRTGIVGKLFF. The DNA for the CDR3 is TGTGCCAGCAGTAGACGGACAGGGATAGTGGGAAAACTGTTTTTT.

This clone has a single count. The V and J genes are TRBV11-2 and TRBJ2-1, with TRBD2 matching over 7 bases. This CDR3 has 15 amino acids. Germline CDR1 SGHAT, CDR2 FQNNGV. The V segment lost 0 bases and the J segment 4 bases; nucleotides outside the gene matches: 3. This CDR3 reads CASSLEASGYNEQFF. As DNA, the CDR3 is TGTGCCAGCAGCTTAGAGGCTAGCGGATACAATGAGCAGTTCTTC.

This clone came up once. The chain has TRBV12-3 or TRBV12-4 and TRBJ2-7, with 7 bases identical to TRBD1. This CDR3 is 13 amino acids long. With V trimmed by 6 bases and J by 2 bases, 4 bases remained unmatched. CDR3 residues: CASSKGQTYEQYV. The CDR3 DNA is TGTGCCAGCAGCAAGGGACAGACCTACGAGCAGTACGTC.

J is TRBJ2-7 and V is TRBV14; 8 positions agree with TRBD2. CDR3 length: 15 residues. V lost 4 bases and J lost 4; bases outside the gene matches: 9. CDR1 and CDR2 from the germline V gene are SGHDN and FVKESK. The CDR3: CASSRNPSGGYEQYF. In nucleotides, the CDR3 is TGTGCCAGCAGCCGTAATCCGAGCGGGGGATACGAGCAGTACTTC.

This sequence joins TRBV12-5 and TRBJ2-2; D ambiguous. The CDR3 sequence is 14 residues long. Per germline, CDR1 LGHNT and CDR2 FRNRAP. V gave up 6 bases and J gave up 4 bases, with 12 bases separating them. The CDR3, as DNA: TGTGCTAGTGGCCATCCACCCAGCACCGGGGAGCTGTTTTTT. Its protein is CASGHPPSTGELFF.

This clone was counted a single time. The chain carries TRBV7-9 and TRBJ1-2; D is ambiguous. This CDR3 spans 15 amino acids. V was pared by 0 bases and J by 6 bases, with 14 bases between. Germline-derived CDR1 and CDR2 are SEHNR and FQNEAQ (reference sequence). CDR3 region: CASSLALWTRDGYTF. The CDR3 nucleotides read TGTGCCAGCAGCTTAGCGCTATGGACGAGGGATGGCTACACCTTC.

This chain's CDR3 is CASSQPGLAGVEQFF. CDR3 DNA: TGTGCCAGCAGCCAACCGGGACTAGCGGGAGTGGAGCAGTTCTTC. The gene calls are TRBV3-1 (or the pseudogene TRBV3-2) and TRBJ2-1; 14 bases are shared with TRBD2. V shed 2 bases, J shed 10 bases, and the junction held 4 bases outside the gene matches. This CDR3 is built from 15 residues. Germline V CDR1 and CDR2: LGHDT, YNNKEL (reference sequence).

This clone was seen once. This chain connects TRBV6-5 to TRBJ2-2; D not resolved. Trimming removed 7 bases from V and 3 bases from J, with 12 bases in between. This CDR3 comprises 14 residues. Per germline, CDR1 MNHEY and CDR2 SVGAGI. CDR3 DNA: TGTGCCAGCACCCTAGAGGAGTACACCGGGGAGCTGTTTTTT. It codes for CASTLEEYTGELFF.

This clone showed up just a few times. CDR3 coding DNA: TGCGCCAGCACACAGGGGGCTTCTGGAAACACCATATATTTT. The encoded protein is CASTQGASGNTIYF. The V gene is TRBV5-1, the J gene TRBJ1-3; 9 bases are a match to TRBD1. The V and J ends lost 6 bases and 1 base, in that order; junction bases with no gene match: 2. Germline V CDR1 and CDR2: SGHRS, YFSETQ. The CDR3 covers 14 residues.

The CDR3 nucleotides read TGCAGTGCTAGTCCCATCTCAGCCGGGATTTACAATGAGCAGTTCTTC. This gives the protein CSASPISAGIYNEQFF. This chain connects TRBV20-1 to TRBJ2-1; TRBD2 is a possible D gene (5 bases). Trimming cost V 3 bases and J 4 bases, with 19 bases left between them. The CDR3 is made up of 16 amino acids. CDR1 and CDR2 (germline): DFQATT, SNEGSKA (reference sequence).

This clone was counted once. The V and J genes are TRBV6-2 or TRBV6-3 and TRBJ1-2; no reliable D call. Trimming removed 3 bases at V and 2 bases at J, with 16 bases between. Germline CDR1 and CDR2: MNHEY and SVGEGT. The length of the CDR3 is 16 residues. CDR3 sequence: CASSYRRGAVNYGYTF. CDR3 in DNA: TGTGCCAGCAGTTATAGGCGGGGAGCTGTGAACTATGGCTACACCTTC.

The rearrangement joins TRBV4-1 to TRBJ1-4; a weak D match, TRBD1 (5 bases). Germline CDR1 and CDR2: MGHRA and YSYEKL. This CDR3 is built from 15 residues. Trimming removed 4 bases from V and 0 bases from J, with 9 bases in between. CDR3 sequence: CASSLQGATNEKLFF. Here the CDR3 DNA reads TGCGCCAGCAGCCTCCAGGGTGCAACTAATGAAAAACTGTTTTTT.

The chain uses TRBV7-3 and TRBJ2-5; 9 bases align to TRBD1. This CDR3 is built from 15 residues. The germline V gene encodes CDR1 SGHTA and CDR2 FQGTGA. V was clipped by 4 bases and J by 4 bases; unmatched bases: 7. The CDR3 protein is CASSSGTGRSETQYF. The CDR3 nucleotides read TGTGCCAGCAGCTCCGGGACAGGGAGGTCAGAGACCCAGTACTTC.

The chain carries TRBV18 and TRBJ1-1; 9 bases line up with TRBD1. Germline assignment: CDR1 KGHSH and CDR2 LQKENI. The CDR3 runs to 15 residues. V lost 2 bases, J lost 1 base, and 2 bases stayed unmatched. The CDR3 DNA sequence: TGTGCCAGCTCACCAAGACAGGGGGGGAACACTGAAGCTTTCTTT. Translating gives CASSPRQGGNTEAFF.

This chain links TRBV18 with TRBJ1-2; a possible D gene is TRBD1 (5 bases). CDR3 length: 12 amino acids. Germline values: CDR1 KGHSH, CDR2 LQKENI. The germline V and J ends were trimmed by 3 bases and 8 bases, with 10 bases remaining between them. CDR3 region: CASSPGGYGYTF. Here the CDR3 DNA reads TGTGCCAGCTCACCGGGGGGGTACGGCTACACCTTC.

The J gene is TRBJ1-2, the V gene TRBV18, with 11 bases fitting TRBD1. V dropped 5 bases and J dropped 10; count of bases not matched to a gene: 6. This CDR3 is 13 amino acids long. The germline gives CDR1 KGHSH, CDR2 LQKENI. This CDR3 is CASSADRGQVYTF. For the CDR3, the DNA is TGTGCCAGCTCAGCGGACAGGGGGCAAGTCTACACCTTC.

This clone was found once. CDR3 loop: CASTTPGGGNGYTF. The DNA for the CDR3 is TGTGCCAGCACCACGCCAGGGGGCGGAAATGGCTACACCTTC. The chain links TRBV2 to TRBJ1-2; 8 bases line up with TRBD1. CDR3 length: 14 residues. The J segment lost 6 bases and the V segment lost 7 bases, leaving 10 bases of the junction unmatched. CDR1 is SNHLY, CDR2 FYNNEI, per germline.

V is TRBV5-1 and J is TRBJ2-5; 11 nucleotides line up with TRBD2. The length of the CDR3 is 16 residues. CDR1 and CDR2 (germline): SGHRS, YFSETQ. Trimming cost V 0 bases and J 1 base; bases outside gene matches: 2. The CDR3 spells CASSLVTSGAQETQYF. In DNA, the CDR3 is TGCGCCAGCAGCTTGGTGACTAGCGGGGCCCAAGAGACCCAGTACTTC.

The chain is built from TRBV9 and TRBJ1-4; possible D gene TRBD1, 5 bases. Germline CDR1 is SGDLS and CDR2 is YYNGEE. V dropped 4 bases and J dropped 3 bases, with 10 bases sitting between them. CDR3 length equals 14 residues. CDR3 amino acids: CASSPQQANEKLFF. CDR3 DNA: TGTGCCAGCAGCCCCCAACAGGCTAATGAAAAACTGTTTTTT.

CDR3 residues: CASSGSSGSTPRGETQYF. The CDR3 nucleotides read TGTGCCAGCAGCGGATCTAGCGGGAGTACGCCCCGCGGGGAGACCCAGTACTTC. The chain uses TRBV7-2 and TRBJ2-5, with 10 bases that match TRBD2. The CDR3 is 18 amino acids. Germline CDR1 reads SGHTA; CDR2 reads FQGNSA. V lost 5 bases to trimming and J lost 5 bases; unmatched junction nucleotides: 17.

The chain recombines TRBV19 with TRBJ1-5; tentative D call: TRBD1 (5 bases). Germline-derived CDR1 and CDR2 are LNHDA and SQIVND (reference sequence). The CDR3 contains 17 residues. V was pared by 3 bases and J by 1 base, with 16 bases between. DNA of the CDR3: TGTGCCAGTAGTATTGCAGGGCCGGAGGGGAGCAATCAGCCCCAGCATTTT. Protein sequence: CASSIAGPEGSNQPQHF.

The CDR3 DNA follows: TGTGCCAGCAAGAAAGGGACTAGCAGCGATGAGCAGTTCTTC. Protein sequence: CASKKGTSSDEQFF. The rearrangement links TRBV2 to TRBJ2-1, with TRBD2 matching 9 bases. Trimming at V came to 7 bases and at J to 8 bases, leaving 9 bases not matched to a gene. This CDR3 is 14 amino acids long. The germline V gene encodes CDR1 SNHLY and CDR2 FYNNEI.

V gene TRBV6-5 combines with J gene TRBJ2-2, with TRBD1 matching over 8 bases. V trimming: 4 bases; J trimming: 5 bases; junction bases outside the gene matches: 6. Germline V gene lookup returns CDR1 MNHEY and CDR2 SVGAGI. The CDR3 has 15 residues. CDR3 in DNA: TGTGCCAGCAGTTCAGGGGGCTTCAGAACCGGGGAGCTGTTTTTT. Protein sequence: CASSSGGFRTGELFF.

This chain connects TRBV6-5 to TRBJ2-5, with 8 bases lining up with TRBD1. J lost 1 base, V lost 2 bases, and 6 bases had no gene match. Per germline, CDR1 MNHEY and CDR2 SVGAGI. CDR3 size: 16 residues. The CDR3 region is CASSYGQGKGQETQYF. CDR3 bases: TGTGCCAGCAGTTACGGACAGGGCAAGGGCCAAGAGACCCAGTACTTC.

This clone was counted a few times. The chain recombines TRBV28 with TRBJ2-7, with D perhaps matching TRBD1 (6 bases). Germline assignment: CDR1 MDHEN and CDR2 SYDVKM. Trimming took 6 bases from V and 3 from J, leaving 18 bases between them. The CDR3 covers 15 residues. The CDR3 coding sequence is TGTGCCAGCAGGGACCGGGACATGAATCTCTACGAGCAGTACTTC. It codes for CASRDRDMNLYEQYF.

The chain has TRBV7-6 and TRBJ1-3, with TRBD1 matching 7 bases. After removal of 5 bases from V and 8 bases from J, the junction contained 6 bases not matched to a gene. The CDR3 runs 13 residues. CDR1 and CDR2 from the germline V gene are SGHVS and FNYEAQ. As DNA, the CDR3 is TGTGCCAGCAGCATGATCAGGGGGGACACCATATATTTT. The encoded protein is CASSMIRGDTIYF. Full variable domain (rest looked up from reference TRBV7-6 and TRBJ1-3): GAGVSQSPRYKVTKRGQDVALRCDPISGHVSLYWYRQALGQGPEFLTYFNYEAQQDKSGLPNDRFSAERPEGSISTLTIQRTEQRDSAMYRCASSMIRGDTIYFGEGSWLTVV.

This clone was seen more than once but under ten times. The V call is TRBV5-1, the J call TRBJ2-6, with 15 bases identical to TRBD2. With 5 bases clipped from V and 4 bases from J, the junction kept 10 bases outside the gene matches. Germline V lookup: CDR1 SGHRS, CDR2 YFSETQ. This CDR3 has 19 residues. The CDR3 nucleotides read TGCGCCAGCAGATCTGCGGGACTAGCGGGGGGCCGGGGGGCCAACGTCCTGACTTTC. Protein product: CASRSAGLAGGRGANVLTF.

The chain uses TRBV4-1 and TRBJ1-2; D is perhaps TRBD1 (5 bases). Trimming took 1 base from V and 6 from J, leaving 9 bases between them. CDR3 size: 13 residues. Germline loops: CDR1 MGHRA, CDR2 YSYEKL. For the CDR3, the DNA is TGCGCCAGCAGCCAAGCAGTCAGGGATGGCTACACCTTC. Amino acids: CASSQAVRDGYTF.

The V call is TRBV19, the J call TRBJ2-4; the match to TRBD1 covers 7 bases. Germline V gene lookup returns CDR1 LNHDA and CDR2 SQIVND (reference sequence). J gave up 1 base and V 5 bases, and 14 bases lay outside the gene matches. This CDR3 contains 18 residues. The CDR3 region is CASSERQGNSRAKNIQYF. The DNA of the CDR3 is TGTGCCAGTAGTGAGAGACAGGGTAACTCTCGCGCCAAAAACATTCAGTACTTC.

DNA of the CDR3: TGTGCCAGCAGTCGTGGACTGACCAGCAATCAGCCCCAGCATTTT. Translation gives CASSRGLTSNQPQHF. This rearrangement joins TRBV6-5 to TRBJ1-5; D not certain. Trimming left V 5 bases short and J 1 base short, with 12 bases between. The CDR3 totals 15 residues. The germline gives CDR1 MNHEY, CDR2 SVGAGI.

The CDR3 bases are TGTGCCAGCAGTAAACGGGACAGGGCACACTATGGCTACACCTTC. It yields the protein CASSKRDRAHYGYTF. The chain combines TRBV28 with TRBJ1-2, with 9 bases aligning to TRBD1. The CDR3 length is 15 residues. Germline-derived CDR1 and CDR2 are MDHEN and SYDVKM. Trimming cost V 5 bases and J 3 bases; bases outside gene matches: 7.